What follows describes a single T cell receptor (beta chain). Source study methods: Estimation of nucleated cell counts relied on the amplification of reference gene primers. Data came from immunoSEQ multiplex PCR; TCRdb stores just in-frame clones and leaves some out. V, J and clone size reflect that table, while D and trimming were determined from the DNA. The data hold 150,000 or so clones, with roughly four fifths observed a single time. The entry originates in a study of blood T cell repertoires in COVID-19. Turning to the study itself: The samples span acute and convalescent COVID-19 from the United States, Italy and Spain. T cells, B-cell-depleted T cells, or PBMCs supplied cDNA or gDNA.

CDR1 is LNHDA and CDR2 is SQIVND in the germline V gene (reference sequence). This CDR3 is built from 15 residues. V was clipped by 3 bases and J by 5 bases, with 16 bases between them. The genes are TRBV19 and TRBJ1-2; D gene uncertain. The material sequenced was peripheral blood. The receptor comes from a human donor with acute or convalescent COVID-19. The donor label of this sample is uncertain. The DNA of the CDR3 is TGTGCCAGTAGTATTTGGGGAGGGCCCCAATATGGCTACACCTTC. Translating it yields CASSIWGGPQYGYTF.